The text below deals with one TCR beta chain. This sample is part of a study of blood T cell repertoires in COVID-19. Study-level background: The samples span acute and convalescent COVID-19 from the United States, Italy and Spain.

Per the original data handling: Estimation of nucleated cell counts was performed using reference gene primer amplification. Clones were sequenced by immunoSEQ multiplex PCR, and TCRdb holds only the in-frame ones, with some missing. Clone size and V and J calls were adopted from that table, with D and trimming inferred from the DNA. The sample yields about 150,000 clones, approximately 80% seen once. This CDR3 has 16 residues. From germline, CDR1 is LGHNA and CDR2 YNFKEQ. V shed 4 bases and J 7 bases; nucleotides not matched to a gene: 10. The clonotype was recovered from a human donor in a cohort sampled during active COVID-19. Material for sequencing was peripheral blood. The J gene is TRBJ2-1, the V gene TRBV4-2; 10 positions agree with TRBD2. CDR3 sequence: CASSLLSGGVGNEQFF. The CDR3 bases are TGTGCCAGCAGCCTCTTAAGCGGGGGGGTAGGGAATGAGCAGTTCTTC.